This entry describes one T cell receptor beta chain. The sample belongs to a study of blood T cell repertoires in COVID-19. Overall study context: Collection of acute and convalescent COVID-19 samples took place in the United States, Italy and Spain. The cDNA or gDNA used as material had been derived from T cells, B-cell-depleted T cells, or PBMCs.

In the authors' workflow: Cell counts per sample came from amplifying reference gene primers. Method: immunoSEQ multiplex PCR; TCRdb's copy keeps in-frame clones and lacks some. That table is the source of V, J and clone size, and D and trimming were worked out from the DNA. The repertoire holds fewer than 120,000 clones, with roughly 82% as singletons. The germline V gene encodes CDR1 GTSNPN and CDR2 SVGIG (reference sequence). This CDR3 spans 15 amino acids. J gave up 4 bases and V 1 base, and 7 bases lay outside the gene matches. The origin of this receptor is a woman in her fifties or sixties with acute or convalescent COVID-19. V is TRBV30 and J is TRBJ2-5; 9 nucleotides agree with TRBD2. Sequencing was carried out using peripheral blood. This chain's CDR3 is CAWSGGGGGGETQYF. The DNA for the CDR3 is TGTGCCTGGAGTGGGGGCGGGGGGGGAGGAGAGACCCAGTACTTC.